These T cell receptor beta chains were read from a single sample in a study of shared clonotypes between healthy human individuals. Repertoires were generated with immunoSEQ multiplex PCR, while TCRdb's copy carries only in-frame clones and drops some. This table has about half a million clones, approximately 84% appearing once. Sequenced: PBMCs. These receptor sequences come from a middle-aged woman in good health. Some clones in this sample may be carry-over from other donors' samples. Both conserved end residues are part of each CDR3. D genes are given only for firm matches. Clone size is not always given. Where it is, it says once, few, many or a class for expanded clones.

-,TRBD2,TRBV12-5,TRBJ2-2,TGTGCTAGTGGTTTAAAGCGGGAGAGGTCCGGGGAGCTGTTTTTT,CASGLKRERSGELFF
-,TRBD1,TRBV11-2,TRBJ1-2,TGTGCCAGCGGAGTGGGGGGACAGGGAGGCTACACCTTC,CASGVGGQGGYTF
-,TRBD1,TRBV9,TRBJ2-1,TGTGCCAGCACTAAGGGACAGGGAAACAATGAGCAGTTCTTC,CASTKGQGNNEQFF
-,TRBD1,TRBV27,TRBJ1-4,TGTGCCAGCAGTTTAGGGACAGGAGGAAAACTGTTTTTT,CASSLGTGGKLFF
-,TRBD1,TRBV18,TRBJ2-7,TGTGCCAGCTCACCCGGGACAGGGGGCAACGAGCAGTACTTC,CASSPGTGGNEQYF
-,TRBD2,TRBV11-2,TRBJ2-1,TGTGCCAGCAGCACTTCGACTAGCCGAATGTCCTACAATGAGCAGTTCTTC,CASSTSTSRMSYNEQFF
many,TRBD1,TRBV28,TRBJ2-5,TGTGCCAGCAGTTCACAGGGGTTGGAGACCCAGTACTTC,CASSSQGLETQYF
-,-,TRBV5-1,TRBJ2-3,TGCGCCAGCAGCTTGGGTTCTAGCGTAACAATTGATACGCAGTATTTT,CASSLGSSVTIDTQYF
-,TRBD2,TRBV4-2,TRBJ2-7,TGTGCCAGCAGCCAAGGGGGTGCGGGAGGCCCTTTTTACGAGCAGTACTTC,CASSQGGAGGPFYEQYF
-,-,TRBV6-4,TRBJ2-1,TGTGCCAGCAGTGAGAGGGAGATGAATGAGCAGTTCTTC,CASSEREMNEQFF
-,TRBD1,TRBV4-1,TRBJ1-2,TGCGCCAGCAGCCAGGGGGGACAGGCCGGCTATGGCTACACCTTC,CASSQGGQAGYGYTF
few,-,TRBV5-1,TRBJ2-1,TGCGCCAGCAGTTGGCGGACTTACAATGAGCAGTTCTTC,CASSWRTYNEQFF
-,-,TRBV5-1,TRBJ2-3,TGCGCCAGCAGCTTGGCCGGACAAGCCGGGAGCTGGGATACGCAGTATTTT,CASSLAGQAGSWDTQYF
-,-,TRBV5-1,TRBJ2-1,TGCGCCAGCAGCTTGGTGACAGATGACAATGAGCAGTTCTTC,CASSLVTDDNEQFF
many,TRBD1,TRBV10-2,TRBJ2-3,TGCGCCAGCACTGGACAGGTTTCAGATACGCAGTATTTT,CASTGQVSDTQYF
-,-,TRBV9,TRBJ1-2,TGTGCCAGCTACGACCCCGGGGGCGTGCGTGGCTACACCTTC,CASYDPGGVRGYTF
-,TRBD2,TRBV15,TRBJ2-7,TGTGCCACCAGCAGAGAACCGACTAGCTCCGAGCAGTACTTC,CATSREPTSSEQYF
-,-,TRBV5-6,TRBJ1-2,TGTGCCAGCAGCTTGCAAGGGGTTGCTAACTATGGCTACACCTTC,CASSLQGVANYGYTF